Described below is a single T cell receptor (beta chain) sequence and its context. Its antigen remains unidentified. These data belong to a study of cytomegalovirus exposure and HLA in healthy donors. Study in general: The 130 or so validation repertoires, a later analysis reported, used the same platform as the 666 repertoires from the first cohort. Study observations and caveats: Researchers counted around 170 TCR beta chains as cytomegalovirus-associated. Reportedly, cytomegalovirus status was diagnosed with high sensitivity and specificity. TCR clusters originating in the first cohort tended to co-occur in the roughly 120 validation repertoires, according to a later analysis.

Germline loops: CDR1 MDHEN, CDR2 SYDVKM. This CDR3 region has 15 residues. Trimming shortened V by 6 bases and J by 4 bases, and 16 bases separated the two germline ends. TCRdb's table, derived via immunoSEQ multiplex PCR, lists solely in-frame clones and lacks some. Here the sample spans 76,000 or so clones, approximately 94% being singletons. The chain recombines TRBV28 with TRBJ1-5; the D gene is possibly TRBD1 (6 bases). The sequencing sample was made of PBMCs. The TCR sequence derives from a woman between 18 and 29 years old in good health and CMV-seropositive. The CDR3 region has the DNA TGTGCCAGCAGAGGGGCAGGGGATGGAAATCAGCCCCAGCATTTT. Its protein product is CASRGAGDGNQPQHF.